This T cell receptor (beta chain) originates from a study of shared clonotypes between healthy human individuals. Whole-study results and caveats: Investigators expected sequencing depth to affect clonotype sharing among donors. Rarefaction curves obtained for sorted subsets showed sequencing incomplete despite large depth.

This CDR3 contains 18 residues. With 3 bases removed from V and 7 bases from J, the gap between germline ends came to 27 bases. From germline, CDR1 is SEHNR and CDR2 FQNEAQ (reference sequence). TCRdb keeps only in-frame clones here, not all; method: immunoSEQ multiplex PCR. There are some 1 million clones in the sample; approximately 70% occur only once, and over 1.3% lies in the top ten. With respect to this clone: Its cognate antigen is unknown. Other DNA sequences in this sample translate to the same CDR3.

The specimen sequenced was memory CD4+ T cells sorted from blood. The subset was: CD45RA-negative fraction. The chain is built from TRBV7-9 and TRBJ2-5, with a tentative D call TRBD1 (5 bases). The sequence came from a young man in good health. CDR3 loop: CASSLSAEPKDSRGTQYF. The CDR3 nucleotides are TGTGCCAGCAGCTTGTCAGCTGAGCCGAAAGACAGCCGAGGGACCCAGTACTTC.